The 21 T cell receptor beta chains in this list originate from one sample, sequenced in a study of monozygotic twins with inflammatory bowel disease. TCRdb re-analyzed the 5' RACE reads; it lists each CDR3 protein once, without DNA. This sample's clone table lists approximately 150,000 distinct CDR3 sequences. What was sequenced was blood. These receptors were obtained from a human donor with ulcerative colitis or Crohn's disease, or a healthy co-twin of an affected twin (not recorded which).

The CDR3 here is CASSLGGLAKNMQYF. This rearrangement joins TRBV5-1 to TRBJ2-4. Germline V gives CDR1 SGHRS, CDR2 YFSETQ. The CDR3 has 15 amino acids.

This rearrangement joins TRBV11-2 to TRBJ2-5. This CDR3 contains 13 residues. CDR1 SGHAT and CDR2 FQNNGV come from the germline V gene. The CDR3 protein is CASSRERQETQYF. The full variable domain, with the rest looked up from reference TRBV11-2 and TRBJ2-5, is EAGVAQSPRYKIIEKRQSVAFWCNPISGHATLYWYQQILGQGPKLLIQFQNNGVVDDSQLPKDRFSAERLKGVDSTLKIQPAKLEDSAVYLCASSRERQETQYFGPGTRLLVL.

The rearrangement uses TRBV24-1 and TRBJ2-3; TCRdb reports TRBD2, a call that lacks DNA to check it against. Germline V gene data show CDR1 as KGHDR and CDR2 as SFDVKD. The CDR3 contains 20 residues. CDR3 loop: CATSDFGRGAAGGPGDTQYF.

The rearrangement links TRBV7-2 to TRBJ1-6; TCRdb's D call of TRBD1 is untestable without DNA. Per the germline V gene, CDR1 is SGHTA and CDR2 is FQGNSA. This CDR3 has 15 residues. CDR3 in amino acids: CASSLVGTANSPLHF.

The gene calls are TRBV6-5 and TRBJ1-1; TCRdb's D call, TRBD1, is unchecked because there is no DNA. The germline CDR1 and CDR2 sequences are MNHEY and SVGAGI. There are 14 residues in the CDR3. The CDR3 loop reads CASSYSQGNTEAFF.

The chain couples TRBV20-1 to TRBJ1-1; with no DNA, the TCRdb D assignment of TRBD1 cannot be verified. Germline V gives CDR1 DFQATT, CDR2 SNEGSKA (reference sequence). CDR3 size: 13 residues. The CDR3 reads CSAREGENTEAFF.

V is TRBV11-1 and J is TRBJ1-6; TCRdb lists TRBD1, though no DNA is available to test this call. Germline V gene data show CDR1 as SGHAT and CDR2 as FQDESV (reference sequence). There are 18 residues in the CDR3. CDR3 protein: CASSYRGGTGGGNSPLHF.

CDR3 residues: CSAREGGPPETQYF. The rearrangement joins TRBV20-1 to TRBJ2-5; TCRdb lists TRBD1, though no DNA is available to test this call. The CDR3 totals 14 residues. Per the germline V gene, CDR1 is DFQATT and CDR2 is SNEGSKA (reference sequence).

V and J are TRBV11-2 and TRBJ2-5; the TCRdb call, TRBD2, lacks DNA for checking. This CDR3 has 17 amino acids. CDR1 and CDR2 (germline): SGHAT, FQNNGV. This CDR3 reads CASSLDSGLARQETQYF.

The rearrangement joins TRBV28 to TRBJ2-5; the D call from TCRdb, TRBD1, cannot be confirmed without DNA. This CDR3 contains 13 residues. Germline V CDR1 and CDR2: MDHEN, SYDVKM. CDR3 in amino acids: CASRSRDGGTQYF.

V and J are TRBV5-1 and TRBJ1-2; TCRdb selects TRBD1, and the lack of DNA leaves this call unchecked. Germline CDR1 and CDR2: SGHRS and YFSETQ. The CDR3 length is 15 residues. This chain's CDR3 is CASSSGQPSLGGYTF.

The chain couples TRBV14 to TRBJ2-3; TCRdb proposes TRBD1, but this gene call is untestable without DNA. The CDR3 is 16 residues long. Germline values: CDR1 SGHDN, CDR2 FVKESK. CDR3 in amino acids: CASSSSPGGSTDTQYF.

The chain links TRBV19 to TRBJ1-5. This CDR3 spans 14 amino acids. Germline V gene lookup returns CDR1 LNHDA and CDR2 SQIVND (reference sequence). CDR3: CASSPKDRNQPQHF.

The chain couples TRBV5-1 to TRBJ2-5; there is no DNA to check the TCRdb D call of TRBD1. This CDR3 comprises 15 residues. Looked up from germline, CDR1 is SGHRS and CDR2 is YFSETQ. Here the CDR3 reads CASSSLTGSQETQYF.

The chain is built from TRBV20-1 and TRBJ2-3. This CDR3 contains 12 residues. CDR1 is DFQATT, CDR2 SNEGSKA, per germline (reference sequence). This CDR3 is CSASLHTDTQYF.

The chain's CDR3 is CASSTRPGENQPQHF. J is TRBJ1-5 and V is TRBV5-5; with no DNA, the TCRdb D assignment of TRBD1 cannot be verified. The germline gives CDR1 SGHKS, CDR2 YYEKEE (reference sequence). The CDR3 is made up of 15 amino acids.

The CDR3 loop is CASSYPTRTGYQETQYF. The chain has TRBV6-5 and TRBJ2-5; without DNA, the TCRdb call of TRBD1 cannot be checked. This CDR3 comprises 17 residues. Germline CDR1 and CDR2: MNHEY and SVGAGI.

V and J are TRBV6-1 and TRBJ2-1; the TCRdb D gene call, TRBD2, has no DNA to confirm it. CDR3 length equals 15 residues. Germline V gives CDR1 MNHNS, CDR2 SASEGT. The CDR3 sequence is CASSALRLAGEGPFF.

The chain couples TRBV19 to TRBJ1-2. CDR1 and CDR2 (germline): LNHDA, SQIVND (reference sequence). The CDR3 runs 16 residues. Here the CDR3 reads CASSSSSRQDFYGYTF. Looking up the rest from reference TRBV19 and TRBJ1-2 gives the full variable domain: DGGITQSPKYLFRKEGQNVTLSCEQNLNHDAMYWYRQDPGQGLRLIYYSQIVNDFQKGDIAEGYSVSREKKESFPLTVTSAQKNPTAFYLCASSSSSRQDFYGYTFGSGTRLTVV.

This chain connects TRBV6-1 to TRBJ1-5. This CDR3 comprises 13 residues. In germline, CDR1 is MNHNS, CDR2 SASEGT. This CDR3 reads CASSEVSNQPQHF.

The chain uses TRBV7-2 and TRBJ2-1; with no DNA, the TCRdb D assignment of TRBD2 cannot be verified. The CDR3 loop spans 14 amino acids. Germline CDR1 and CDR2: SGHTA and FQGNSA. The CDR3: CASSPRSGINEQFF.